In its sample, the clone carrying this T cell receptor beta chain was seen a few times. In the PCR, 60 Vbeta and 13 Jbeta primers were used. The assay was immunoSEQ multiplex PCR, and TCRdb's table has in-frame clones only and misses some. The sample has 110,000 to 150,000 clones, roughly 10% seen once. These data originate in a study of cytomegalovirus exposure and HLA in healthy donors. Looking at the study overall: Drawn from HLA-typed donors, approximately 85 million unique TCRs were held in an early data release.

The CDR3 runs 14 residues. Per the germline V gene, CDR1 is MNHEY and CDR2 is SVGAGI. Trimming removed 7 bases at V and 0 bases at J, with 12 bases between. The TCR originated in a man aged 45-65 years in good health and CMV-seronegative. The chain uses TRBV6-5 and TRBJ1-2, with D possibly matching TRBD1 (6 bases). Sequenced sample: PBMCs. CDR3 nucleotides: TGTGCCAGCACAAACAGGGCTACTAACTATGGCTACACCTTC. This codes for CASTNRATNYGYTF.